This T cell receptor (beta chain) was sequenced in a study of PD-L1 blockade in urothelial cancer. The overall study: Administration of atezolizumab to patients began at some point between 2013 and 2015, at 1,200 mg intravenously every 3 weeks. Patients with male sex and bladder-origin urothelial cancer accounted for about 85% of the roughly 29 enrolled. Patients' histories included 0 to 3 prior chemotherapy regimens.

The table came from immunoSEQ multiplex PCR; TCRdb's copy has only in-frame clones and leaves some out. Of more than 65,000 clones listed, roughly 87% are singletons. Urothelial carcinoma affected the patients, and it was locally advanced or metastatic. The CDR3 covers 15 residues. The V gene's germline CDR1 is SGHRS and CDR2 YFSETQ. V lost 4 bases, J lost 6 bases, and 10 bases stayed unmatched. The chain uses TRBV5-1 and TRBJ2-1; 7 bases agree with TRBD1. This clonotype was obtained from a woman in her 70s with urothelial cancer. Sequences were derived from PBMCs, sampled around atezolizumab (anti-PD-L1) treatment. CDR3 in DNA: TGCGCCAGCAGCCCGCGACAGGGCGGCCGCAATGAGCAGTTCTTC. Its translation is CASSPRQGGRNEQFF.